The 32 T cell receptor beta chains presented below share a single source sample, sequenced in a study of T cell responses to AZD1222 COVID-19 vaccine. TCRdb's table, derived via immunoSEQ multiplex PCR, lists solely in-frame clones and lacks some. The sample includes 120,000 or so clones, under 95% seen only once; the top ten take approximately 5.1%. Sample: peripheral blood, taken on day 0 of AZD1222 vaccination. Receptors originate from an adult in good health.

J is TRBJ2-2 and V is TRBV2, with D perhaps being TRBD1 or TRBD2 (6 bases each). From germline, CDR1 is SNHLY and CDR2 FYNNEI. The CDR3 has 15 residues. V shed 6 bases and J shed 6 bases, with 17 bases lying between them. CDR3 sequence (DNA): TGTGCCAGCAGGCTACTAGCAGGGGCCGCCGGGGAGCTGTTTTTT. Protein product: CASRLLAGAAGELFF.

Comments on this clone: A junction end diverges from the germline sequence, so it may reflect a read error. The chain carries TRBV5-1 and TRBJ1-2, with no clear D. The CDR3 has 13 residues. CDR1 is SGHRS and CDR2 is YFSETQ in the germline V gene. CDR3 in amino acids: CASSFSGNDGYTF. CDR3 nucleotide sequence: TGCGCCAGCAGCTTCAGTGGTAACGATGGCTACACCTTC.

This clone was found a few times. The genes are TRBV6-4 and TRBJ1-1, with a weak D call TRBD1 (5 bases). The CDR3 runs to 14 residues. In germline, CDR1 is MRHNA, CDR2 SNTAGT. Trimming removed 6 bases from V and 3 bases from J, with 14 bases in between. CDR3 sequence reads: CASRLTGAHTEAFF. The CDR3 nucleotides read TGTGCCAGCAGACTCACCGGGGCCCACACTGAAGCTTTCTTT.

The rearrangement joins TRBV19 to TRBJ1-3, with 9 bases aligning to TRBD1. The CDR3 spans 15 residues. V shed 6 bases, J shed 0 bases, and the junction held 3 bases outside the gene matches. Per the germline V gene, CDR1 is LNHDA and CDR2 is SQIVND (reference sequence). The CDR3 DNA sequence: TGTGCCAGTAGGAGGGGACAGGGCTCTGGAAACACCATATATTTT. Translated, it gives CASRRGQGSGNTIYF.

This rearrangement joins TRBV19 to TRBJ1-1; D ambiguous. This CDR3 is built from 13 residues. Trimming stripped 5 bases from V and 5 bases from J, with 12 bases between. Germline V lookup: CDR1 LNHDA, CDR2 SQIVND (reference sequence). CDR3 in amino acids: CASSLTMGTEAFF. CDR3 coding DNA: TGTGCCAGTAGTCTTACGATGGGGACTGAAGCTTTCTTT.

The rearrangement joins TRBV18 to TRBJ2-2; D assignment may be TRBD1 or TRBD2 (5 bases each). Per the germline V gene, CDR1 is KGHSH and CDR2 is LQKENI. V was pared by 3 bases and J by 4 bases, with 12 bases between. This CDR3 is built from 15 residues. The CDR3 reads CASSPQGVATGELFF. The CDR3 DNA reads TGTGCCAGCTCACCGCAGGGAGTTGCCACCGGGGAGCTGTTTTTT. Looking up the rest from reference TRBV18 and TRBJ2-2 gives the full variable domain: NAGVMQNPRHLVRRRGQEARLRCSPMKGHSHVYWYRQLPEEGLKFMVYLQKENIIDESGMPKERFSAEFPKEGPSILRIQQVVRGDSAAYFCASSPQGVATGELFFGEGSRLTVL.

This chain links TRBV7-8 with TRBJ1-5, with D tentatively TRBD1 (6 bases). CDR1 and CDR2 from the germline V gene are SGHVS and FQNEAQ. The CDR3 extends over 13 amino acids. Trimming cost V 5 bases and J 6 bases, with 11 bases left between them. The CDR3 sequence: CASSRGASQPQHF. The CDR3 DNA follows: TGTGCCAGCAGCCGGGGGGCTAGTCAGCCCCAGCATTTT.

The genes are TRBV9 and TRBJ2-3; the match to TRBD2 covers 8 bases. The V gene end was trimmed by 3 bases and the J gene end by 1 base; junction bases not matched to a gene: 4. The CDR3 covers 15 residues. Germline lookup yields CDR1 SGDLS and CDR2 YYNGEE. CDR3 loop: CASSGETSGTDTQYF. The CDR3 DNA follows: TGTGCCAGCAGCGGAGAGACTAGCGGCACAGATACGCAGTATTTT.

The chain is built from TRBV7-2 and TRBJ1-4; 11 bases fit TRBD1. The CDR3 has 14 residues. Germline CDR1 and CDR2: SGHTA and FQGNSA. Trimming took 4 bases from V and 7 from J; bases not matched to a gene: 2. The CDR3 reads CASSWDRGGEKLFF. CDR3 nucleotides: TGTGCCAGCAGCTGGGACAGGGGGGGTGAAAAACTGTTTTTT.

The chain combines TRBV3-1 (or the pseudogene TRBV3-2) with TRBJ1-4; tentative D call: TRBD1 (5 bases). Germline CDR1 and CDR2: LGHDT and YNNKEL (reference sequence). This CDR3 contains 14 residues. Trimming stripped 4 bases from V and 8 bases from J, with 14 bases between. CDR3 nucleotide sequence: TGTGCCAGCAGCCCAGCGCAGGGAAGAGAAAAACTGTTTTTT. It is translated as CASSPAQGREKLFF.

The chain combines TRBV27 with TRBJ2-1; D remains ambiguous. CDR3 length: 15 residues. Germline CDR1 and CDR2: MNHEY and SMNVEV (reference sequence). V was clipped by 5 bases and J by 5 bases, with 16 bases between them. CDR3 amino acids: CASSPPWSRNNEQFF. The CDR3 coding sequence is TGTGCCAGCAGTCCCCCTTGGTCCCGAAACAATGAGCAGTTCTTC.

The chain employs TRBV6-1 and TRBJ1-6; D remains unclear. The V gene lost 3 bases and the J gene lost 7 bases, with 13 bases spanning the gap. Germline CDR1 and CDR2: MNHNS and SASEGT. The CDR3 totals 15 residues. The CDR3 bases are TGTGCCAGCAGTGAGTTTCGGGCTGAGAATTCACCCCTCCACTTT. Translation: CASSEFRAENSPLHF.

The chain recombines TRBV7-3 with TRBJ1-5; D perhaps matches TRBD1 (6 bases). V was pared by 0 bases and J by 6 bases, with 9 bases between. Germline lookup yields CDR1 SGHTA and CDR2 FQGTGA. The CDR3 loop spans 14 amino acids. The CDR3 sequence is CASSLTGAGQPQHF. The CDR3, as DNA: TGTGCCAGCAGCTTAACGGGGGCGGGTCAGCCCCAGCATTTT.

The CDR3 DNA reads TGTGCCAGCAGTTTCGGGGGTTCCACTAATGAAAAACTGTTTTTT. Protein sequence: CASSFGGSTNEKLFF. The rearrangement joins TRBV3-1 (or the pseudogene TRBV3-2) to TRBJ1-4, with D maybe TRBD1 (5 bases). With 6 bases removed from V and 2 bases from J, the gap between germline ends came to 13 bases. The CDR3 extends over 15 amino acids. Per germline, CDR1 LGHDT and CDR2 YNNKEL (reference sequence).

DNA for the CDR3: TGTGCCAGCAGCTTTGGACGGCGGAATGAGCAGTTCTTC. The encoded protein is CASSFGRRNEQFF. The J gene is TRBJ2-1, the V gene TRBV11-3, with unresolved D. CDR3 length: 13 amino acids. CDR1 is SGHNT and CDR2 is YENEEA in the germline V gene. The ends were cut back, 3 bases at V and 7 bases at J, with 10 bases in the middle.

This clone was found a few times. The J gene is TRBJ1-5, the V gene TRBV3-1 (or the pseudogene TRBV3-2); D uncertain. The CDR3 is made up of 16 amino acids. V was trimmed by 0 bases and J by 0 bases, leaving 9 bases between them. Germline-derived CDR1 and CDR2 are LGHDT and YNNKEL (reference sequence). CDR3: CASSQDLPYSNQPQHF. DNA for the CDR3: TGTGCCAGCAGCCAAGATCTACCTTATAGCAATCAGCCCCAGCATTTT.

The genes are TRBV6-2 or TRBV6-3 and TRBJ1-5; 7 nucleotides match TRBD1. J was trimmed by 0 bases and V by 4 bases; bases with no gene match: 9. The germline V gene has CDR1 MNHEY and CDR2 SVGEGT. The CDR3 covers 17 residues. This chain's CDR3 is CASSSSRDSFSNQPQHF. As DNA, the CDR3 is TGTGCCAGCAGTTCGTCCCGGGACAGTTTTAGCAATCAGCCCCAGCATTTT.

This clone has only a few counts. CDR3 coding DNA: TGTGCCAGCTCCCCTACTAGCGGGAGGAGGGACGAGCAGTACTTC. This translates into CASSPTSGRRDEQYF. J is TRBJ2-7 and V is TRBV18; the match to TRBD2 covers 12 bases. The CDR3 loop spans 15 amino acids. The V gene end was trimmed by 6 bases and the J gene end by 5 bases; junction bases not matched to a gene: 8. Germline V gene sequence: CDR1 KGHSH, CDR2 LQKENI.

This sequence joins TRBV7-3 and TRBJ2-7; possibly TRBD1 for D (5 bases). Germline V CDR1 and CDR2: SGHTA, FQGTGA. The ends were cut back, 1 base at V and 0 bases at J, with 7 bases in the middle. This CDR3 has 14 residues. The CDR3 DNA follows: TGTGCCAGCAGCTTAAGCCAGGGCTCCTACGAGCAGTACTTC. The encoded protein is CASSLSQGSYEQYF. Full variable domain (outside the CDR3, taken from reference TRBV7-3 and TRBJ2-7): GAGVSQTPSNKVTEKGKYVELRCDPISGHTALYWYRQSLGQGPEFLIYFQGTGAADDSGLPNDRFFAVRPEGSVSTLKIQRTERGDSAVYLCASSLSQGSYEQYFGPGTRLTVT.

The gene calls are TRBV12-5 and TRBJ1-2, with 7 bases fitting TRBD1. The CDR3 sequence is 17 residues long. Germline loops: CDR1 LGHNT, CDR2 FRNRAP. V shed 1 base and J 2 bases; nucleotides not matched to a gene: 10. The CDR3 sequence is CASGLETPDRTNYGYTF. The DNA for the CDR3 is TGTGCTAGTGGTTTGGAAACCCCGGACAGGACGAACTATGGCTACACCTTC. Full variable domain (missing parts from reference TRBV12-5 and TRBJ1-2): DARVTQTPRHKVTEMGQEVTMRCQPILGHNTVFWYRQTMMQGLELLAYFRNRAPLDDSGMPKDRFSAEMPDATLATLKIQPSEPRDSAVYFCASGLETPDRTNYGYTFGSGTRLTVV.

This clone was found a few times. In DNA form, the CDR3 reads TGTGCCTGGAGCACCCAACTCCGGACCGGCTACACCTTC. Protein product: CAWSTQLRTGYTF. The chain is built from TRBV30 and TRBJ1-2; D gene uncertain. Germline values: CDR1 GTSNPN, CDR2 SVGIG (reference sequence). The CDR3 sequence is 13 residues long. Trimming stripped 3 bases from V and 8 bases from J, with 16 bases between.

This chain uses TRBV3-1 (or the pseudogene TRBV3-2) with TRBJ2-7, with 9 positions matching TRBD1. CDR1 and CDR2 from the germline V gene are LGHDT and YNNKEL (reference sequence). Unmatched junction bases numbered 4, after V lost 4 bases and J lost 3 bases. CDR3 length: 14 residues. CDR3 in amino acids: CASSPGTGNYEQYF. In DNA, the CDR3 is TGTGCCAGCAGCCCGGGGACAGGGAACTACGAGCAGTACTTC.

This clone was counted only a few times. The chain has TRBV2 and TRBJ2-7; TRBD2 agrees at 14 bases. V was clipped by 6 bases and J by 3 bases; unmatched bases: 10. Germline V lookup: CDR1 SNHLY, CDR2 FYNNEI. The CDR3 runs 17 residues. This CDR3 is CASRRGLAGGHFYEQYF. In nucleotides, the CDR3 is TGTGCCAGCAGACGAGGACTAGCGGGAGGACACTTCTACGAGCAGTACTTC. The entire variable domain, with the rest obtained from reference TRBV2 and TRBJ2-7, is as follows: EPEVTQTPSHQVTQMGQEVILRCVPISNHLYFYWYRQILGQKVEFLVSFYNNEISEKSEIFDDQFSVERPDGSNFTLKIRSTKLEDSAMYFCASRRGLAGGHFYEQYFGPGTRLTVT.

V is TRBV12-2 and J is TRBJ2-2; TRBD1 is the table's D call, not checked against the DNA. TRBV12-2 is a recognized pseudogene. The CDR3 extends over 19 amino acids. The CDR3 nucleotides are TGTGCAAGTCGCTTACCAGGACAAGTCCAACCACCTCTCATCGGGGAGCTGTTTTTT. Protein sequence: CASRLPGQVQPPLIGELFF.

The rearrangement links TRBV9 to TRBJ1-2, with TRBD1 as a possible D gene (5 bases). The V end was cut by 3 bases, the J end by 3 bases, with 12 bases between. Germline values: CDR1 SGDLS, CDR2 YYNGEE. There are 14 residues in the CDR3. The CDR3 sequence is CASSANRGDYGYTF. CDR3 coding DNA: TGTGCCAGCAGCGCAAATCGAGGGGACTATGGCTACACCTTC.

The CDR3 region is CASRTGGDYEQYF. In DNA, the CDR3 is TGCGCCAGCAGAACAGGGGGCGATTACGAGCAGTACTTC. The chain joins TRBV10-2 to TRBJ2-7; TRBD1 matches at 9 bases. The germline V gene encodes CDR1 WSHSY and CDR2 SAAADI. Unmatched junction bases numbered 4, after V lost 6 bases and J lost 4 bases. CDR3 length: 13 amino acids.

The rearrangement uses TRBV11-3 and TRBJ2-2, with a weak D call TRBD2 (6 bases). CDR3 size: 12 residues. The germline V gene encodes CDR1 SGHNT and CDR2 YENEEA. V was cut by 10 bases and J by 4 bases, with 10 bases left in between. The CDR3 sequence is CAINGGTGELFF. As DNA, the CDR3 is TGTGCCATCAACGGGGGCACCGGGGAGCTGTTTTTT.

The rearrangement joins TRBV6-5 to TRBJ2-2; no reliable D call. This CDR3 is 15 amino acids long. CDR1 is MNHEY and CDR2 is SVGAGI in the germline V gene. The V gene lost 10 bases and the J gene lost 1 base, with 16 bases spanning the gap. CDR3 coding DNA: TGTGCCATCAAGGCCTCCACCAGGAACACCGGGGAGCTGTTTTTT. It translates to CAIKASTRNTGELFF.

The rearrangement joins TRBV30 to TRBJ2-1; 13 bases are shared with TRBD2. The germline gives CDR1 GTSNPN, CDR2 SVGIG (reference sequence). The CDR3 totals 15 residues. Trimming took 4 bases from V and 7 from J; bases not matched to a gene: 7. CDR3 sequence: CAWTAGTSGTNEQFF. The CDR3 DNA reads TGTGCCTGGACAGCCGGGACTAGCGGGACGAATGAGCAGTTCTTC. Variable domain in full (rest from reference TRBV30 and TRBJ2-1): SQTIHQWPATLVQPVGSPLSLECTVEGTSNPNLYWYRQAAGRGLQLLFYSVGIGQISSEVPQNLSASRPQDRQFILSSKKLLLSDSGFYLCAWTAGTSGTNEQFFGPGTRLTVL.

CDR3 loop: CASSYGNRSPLHF. The CDR3 bases are TGTGCCAGCAGTTACGGTAATAGATCACCCCTCCACTTT. The rearrangement links TRBV6-6 to TRBJ1-6; no definite D call. V dropped 2 bases and J dropped 10 bases, with 9 bases sitting between them. CDR3 length equals 13 residues. Per the germline V gene, CDR1 is MNHNY and CDR2 is SVGAGI (reference sequence).

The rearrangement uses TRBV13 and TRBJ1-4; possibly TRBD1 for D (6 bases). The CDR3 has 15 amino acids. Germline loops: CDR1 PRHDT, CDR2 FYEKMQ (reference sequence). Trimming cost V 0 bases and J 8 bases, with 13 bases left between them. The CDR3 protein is CASSLGVQGQEKLFF. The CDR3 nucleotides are TGTGCCAGCAGCTTAGGGGTACAGGGCCAAGAAAAACTGTTTTTT.

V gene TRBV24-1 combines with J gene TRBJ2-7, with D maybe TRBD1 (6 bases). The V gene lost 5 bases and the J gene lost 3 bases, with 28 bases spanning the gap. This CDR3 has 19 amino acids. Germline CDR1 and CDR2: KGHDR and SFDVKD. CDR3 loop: CATSVNRRELGQYDYEQYF. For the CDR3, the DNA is TGTGCCACCAGTGTAAATCGTCGGGAACTCGGACAGTACGACTACGAGCAGTACTTC.